The rows below give T cell receptor beta chains drawn from one sample of a study of blood T cell repertoires in COVID-19. Clones were read by immunoSEQ multiplex PCR, and TCRdb kept only the in-frame ones, dropping some. The table has more than 350,000 clones, around nine tenths seen once. What was sequenced was PBMCs or T cells enriched from blood (not recorded which). The receptors stem from a woman in her fifties or sixties who had recovered from COVID-19. The CDR3 runs from the conserved cysteine through the conserved F or W. D genes are given only for firm matches. Not every row has a clone size; where given, it reads once, few, many or a size class.

clone size: -; D gene: -; CDR3 length: 11; V gene: TRBV20-1; J gene: TRBJ1-1; CDR3 protein: CSAGGNTEAFF; CDR3 DNA: TGCAGTGCCGGAGGGAACACTGAAGCTTTCTTT
clone size: -; D gene: -; CDR3 length: 12; V gene: TRBV19; J gene: TRBJ1-2; CDR3 protein: CASSTDIYGYTF; CDR3 DNA: TGTGCCAGTAGTACGGACATCTATGGCTACACCTTC
clone size: -; D gene: TRBD2; CDR3 length: 18; V gene: TRBV27; J gene: TRBJ2-1; CDR3 protein: CASSRLSSGGAIISEQFF; CDR3 DNA: TGTGCCAGCAGCCGTCTCTCTAGCGGGGGGGCAATAATCAGTGAGCAGTTCTTC
clone size: -; D gene: -; CDR3 length: 16; V gene: TRBV21-1; J gene: TRBJ1-1; CDR3 protein: CASSKEVRGPGTEAFF; CDR3 DNA: TGTGCCAGCAGCAAAGAGGTTCGGGGTCCGGGCACTGAAGCTTTCTTT
clone size: once; D gene: TRBD1; CDR3 length: 13; V gene: TRBV5-4; J gene: TRBJ2-7; CDR3 protein: CASSLEGTGEQYF; CDR3 DNA: TGTGCCAGCAGCTTGGAGGGGACAGGCGAGCAGTACTTC
clone size: -; D gene: TRBD2; CDR3 length: 17; V gene: TRBV20-1; J gene: TRBJ2-5; CDR3 protein: CSASRLAGGSRLETQYF; CDR3 DNA: TGCAGTGCTAGTAGGCTAGCGGGGGGCTCACGTTTAGAGACCCAGTACTTC
clone size: -; D gene: -; CDR3 length: 16; V gene: TRBV2; J gene: TRBJ1-6; CDR3 protein: CASSKGGVRDNSPLHF; CDR3 DNA: TGTGCCAGCTCTAAGGGCGGGGTGAGGGATAATTCACCCCTCCACTTT
clone size: -; D gene: TRBD2; CDR3 length: 19; V gene: TRBV19; J gene: TRBJ2-5; CDR3 protein: CASGSGVLTSGGKTETQYF; CDR3 DNA: TGTGCCAGTGGCTCTGGGGTCCTTACTAGCGGGGGCAAAACAGAGACCCAGTACTTC
clone size: -; D gene: TRBD2; CDR3 length: 12; V gene: TRBV14; J gene: TRBJ2-3; CDR3 protein: CASSYASGVQYF; CDR3 DNA: TGTGCCAGCAGCTACGCTAGCGGGGTTCAGTATTTT
clone size: few; D gene: -; CDR3 length: 14; V gene: TRBV7-6; J gene: TRBJ1-3; CDR3 protein: CASSLGGTGNTIYF; CDR3 DNA: TGTGCCAGCAGCTTAGGGGGCACTGGAAACACCATATATTTT
clone size: -; D gene: -; CDR3 length: 14; V gene: TRBV6-1; J gene: TRBJ2-5; CDR3 protein: CASSEAHLQETQYF; CDR3 DNA: TGTGCCAGCAGTGAAGCACACCTCCAAGAGACCCAGTACTTC
clone size: -; D gene: -; CDR3 length: 13; V gene: TRBV2; J gene: TRBJ1-6; CDR3 protein: CASSVTTGSPLHF; CDR3 DNA: TGTGCCAGCAGTGTCACTACTGGGTCACCCCTCCACTTT
clone size: -; D gene: -; CDR3 length: 12; V gene: TRBV14; J gene: TRBJ1-1; CDR3 protein: CASSPTRTEAFF; CDR3 DNA: TGTGCCAGCAGCCCAACACGAACTGAAGCTTTCTTT
clone size: -; D gene: TRBD1; CDR3 length: 16; V gene: TRBV27; J gene: TRBJ1-2; CDR3 protein: CASSLVGQGDPYGYTF; CDR3 DNA: TGTGCCAGCAGTTTAGTGGGACAGGGTGATCCGTATGGCTACACCTTC
clone size: -; D gene: -; CDR3 length: 15; V gene: TRBV5-1; J gene: TRBJ1-2; CDR3 protein: CASSGRSSMDYGYTF; CDR3 DNA: TGCGCCAGCAGCGGCCGATCCTCAATGGACTATGGCTACACCTTC
clone size: -; D gene: TRBD1; CDR3 length: 15; V gene: TRBV7-2; J gene: TRBJ1-2; CDR3 protein: CASSPRKGQGSGYTF; CDR3 DNA: TGTGCCAGCAGCCCCCGAAAGGGACAGGGCTCTGGCTACACCTTC
clone size: -; D gene: -; CDR3 length: 15; V gene: TRBV3-1/TRBV3-2; J gene: TRBJ1-6; CDR3 protein: CASSQEVGAHSPLHF; CDR3 DNA: TGTGCCAGCAGCCAAGAGGTTGGGGCTCATTCACCCCTCCACTTT
clone size: -; D gene: -; CDR3 length: 16; V gene: TRBV7-9; J gene: TRBJ2-2; CDR3 protein: CASNKGTGRLTGELFF; CDR3 DNA: TGTGCCAGCAACAAGGGAACAGGGCGGCTTACCGGGGAGCTGTTTTTT
clone size: once; D gene: TRBD1; CDR3 length: 13; V gene: TRBV7-8; J gene: TRBJ1-4; CDR3 protein: CASWDRANEKLFF; CDR3 DNA: TGTGCCAGCTGGGACAGGGCTAATGAAAAACTGTTTTTT
clone size: -; D gene: -; CDR3 length: 13; V gene: TRBV7-9; J gene: TRBJ1-2; CDR3 protein: CASTSRAIYGYTF; CDR3 DNA: TGTGCCAGCACATCCCGCGCGATCTATGGCTACACCTTC
clone size: -; D gene: -; CDR3 length: 18; V gene: TRBV7-2; J gene: TRBJ1-1; CDR3 protein: CASSLGDGGPLRNTEAFF; CDR3 DNA: TGTGCCAGCAGCTTAGGGGACGGGGGGCCTTTGAGGAACACTGAAGCTTTCTTT
clone size: -; D gene: -; CDR3 length: 16; V gene: TRBV15; J gene: TRBJ2-2; CDR3 protein: CATSRERGWLTGELFF; CDR3 DNA: TGTGCCACCAGCAGAGAACGGGGTTGGCTCACCGGGGAGCTGTTTTTT
clone size: few; D gene: -; CDR3 length: 15; V gene: TRBV28; J gene: TRBJ1-5; CDR3 protein: CASSYQITSNQPQHF; CDR3 DNA: TGTGCCAGCAGTTACCAGATAACTAGCAATCAGCCCCAGCATTTT
clone size: few; D gene: TRBD2; CDR3 length: 15; V gene: TRBV28; J gene: TRBJ2-2; CDR3 protein: CASSLLAGGHGELFF; CDR3 DNA: TGTGCCAGCAGTTTGCTAGCGGGGGGTCACGGGGAGCTGTTTTTT
clone size: -; D gene: TRBD1; CDR3 length: 15; V gene: TRBV6-6; J gene: TRBJ1-1; CDR3 protein: CASTLDRGGFTEAFF; CDR3 DNA: TGTGCCAGCACCTTGGACAGGGGAGGGTTCACTGAAGCTTTCTTT
clone size: few; D gene: -; CDR3 length: 17; V gene: TRBV9; J gene: TRBJ1-3; CDR3 protein: CASSQNPQGWTGNTIYF; CDR3 DNA: TGTGCCAGCAGCCAAAACCCGCAGGGCTGGACTGGAAACACCATATATTTT
clone size: -; D gene: TRBD1; CDR3 length: 19; V gene: TRBV3-1/TRBV3-2; J gene: TRBJ1-5; CDR3 protein: CASSQGGQGRGFGNQPQHF; CDR3 DNA: TGTGCCAGCAGCCAAGGCGGACAGGGACGGGGGTTTGGCAATCAGCCCCAGCATTTT